This T cell receptor (beta chain) emerged from a study of cytomegalovirus exposure and HLA in healthy donors (dated by TCRdb to between 2016 and 2019). About the study as a whole: In an earlier analysis of 550 to 750 of the donors, 276 Gb of sequence data and some 100 million unique TCR beta sequences from about 190 million T cells were reported. Rather than drawing on any new phenotypic data, the later analysis identified candidate immune exposures from TCR beta sequences and the way those sequences occurred across donors. To predict cytomegalovirus infection status, the study combined high-throughput TCR immunosequencing, statistical association of individual TCRs with disease status, and machine learning. The genetic ancestry cluster associated with self-reported Caucasian donors included over 80% of the 300 to 450 genotyped donors. Typing coverage varied by locus: about 620-640 donors for A, B, C, DRB1 and DQB1; under 550 for DQA1; about 590 for DPA1; around 490 for DPB1. In an earlier analysis of 500 to 650 of the donors, high-throughput TCR beta sequencing was used to judge whether each TCR beta V gene segment behaved as functional or pseudogenic. Besides the first cohort of more than 650 subjects, a separate validation cohort made up of around 120 different subjects was used. Approximately 300 gigabases of sequencing data and approximately 93 million unique TCR sequences were included in an early release covering under 650 HLA-typed donors. A later genetic analysis used genome-wide SNP genotypes for about three fifths of the 666 donors, treating that subset as a discovery cohort. On average, around 240,000 unique TCR beta nucleotide sequences were sequenced per donor among several hundred genotyped donors of the cohort, with roughly 18% of those sequences being non-productive. Both class I and class II loci were covered by HLA typing, at four-digit resolution. Donor age, sex, ethnicity and CMV serostatus were compiled alongside the repertoire data. A later analysis re-examined previously published TCR beta repertoires from more than 600 donors and added high-resolution HLA genotyping to investigate patterns of TCR occurrence. Every discovery cohort repertoire had been produced on one sequencing platform. Using immunosequencing, the study profiled T cell repertoires from around 670 subjects and related those repertoires to cytomegalovirus serostatus. Because of strong linkage in the cohort, roughly five DR-DQ haplotypes were treated as single units for association and clustering. The study was designed to test whether signatures of past pathogen exposure could be identified by cataloging public T cell receptors. Results and caveats for the whole study, not just this receptor: A cluster of highly shared sequence variants was judged likely to represent a technical artifact of the sequencing pipeline. A later analysis found that TCR association rates varied across HLA loci, with DRB1 alleles showing the most associated TCRs and HLA-C alleles the fewest. The classifier was reported to diagnose cytomegalovirus status with high specificity and sensitivity in both the original cohort and the validation cohort. Because some donors lacked HLA typing at each locus, the association tests relied only on the typed subset. Only TCR beta chains were sequenced in this cohort, and the absence of alpha or paired-chain data limited detectable features. In an earlier analysis of about 550 of the donors, most TCR beta V segments were observed in productive rearrangements about 90% or about 30% of the time, broadly matching IMGT annotations. In a later analysis, several top co-occurrence clusters were reported to appear linked to parvovirus B19, influenza, CMV and Epstein-Barr virus. In vitro tests confirmed that a few of the cytomegalovirus-associated TCR beta chains recognize cytomegalovirus antigens. It was suggested by the authors that the approach could potentially be generalized to other disease states and immunological phenotypes. Sequencing depth was assumed to be roughly uniform across donors in the presence/absence analyses, though that assumption may not hold. Compared with the 666-donor mean, donors in an Asian-associated ancestry cluster had fewer N-insertions in productive TCRs, according to a later genetic analysis. A total of 150 to 200 TCR beta chains were listed by the study as associated with cytomegalovirus. Roughly 17 rarely observed V segments, including chromosome 9 orphons, were excluded from the earlier analysis of approximately 500 of the donors because counts were too low. CMV serostatus was the only immune exposure information available for the cohort. A later genetic analysis associated a missense DCLRE1C variant with V-gene and J-gene trimming of TCR beta chains, and an independent cohort replicated the association. Some IMGT-functional V segments, including TRBV6-2 and TRBV6-3, could not be distinguished by the 87-base-pair reads and were therefore excluded. Specific HLA alleles were associated with 16,951 TCR beta sequences at a false discovery rate of 0.05 in a later analysis. Compared with equally common non-associated chains, HLA-associated TCR beta chains in a later analysis were more clonally expanded and had lower generation probabilities. A further reported finding was that TCR beta sequences accurately predicted the HLA-A and HLA-B alleles for most subjects in the first cohort. Most CMV-associated TCR beta chains appeared to be HLA-restricted in a later analysis, and the HLA associations seemed to be driven largely by CMV exposure. Assigning TCR associations to individual alleles was difficult when HLA alleles, especially DR and DQ, strongly co-occurred. Linkage disequilibrium might explain the correlated functional status among segregating V segments, but an unknown experimental factor could not be ruled out. Most TCR sequences were observed very rarely across donors, whereas some public TCRs were present in many individuals.

Points on this clone: Its cognate antigen has yet to be identified. The record has no base qualities; no much larger clone is one base away.

In total, approximately 690 healthy bone marrow donors made up the cohort. Cohort members were all nominally healthy when sampled, although unrecorded immune exposures were likely present. The donor tested CMV seropositive, placing the donor among the approximately 310 seropositive members of the cohort. Each donor provided a peripheral blood sample, and peripheral blood mononuclear cells were used for TCR beta sequencing. The Qiagen DNeasy Blood Extraction Kit was used to extract genomic DNA from the blood cell samples. Libraries came from the immunoSEQ multiplex PCR assay. The multiplex PCR relied on a mix of 60 forward primers for TCR Vbeta segments and 13 reverse primers for TCR Jbeta segments. The CDR3 region of rearranged TCR beta genes was amplified from genomic DNA with a multiplex PCR assay. Amplified TCR beta libraries were sequenced as 87-base-pair reads on the Illumina HiSeq System. Per the source publication's procedure: In a later analysis, tens of millions of unique TCR beta chains were counted across the roughly 610 repertoires, and roughly 9.9 million of these chains were shared by at least two donors. To remove PCR and sequencing errors, raw reads were error-corrected and collapsed into unique sequences using a nearest-neighbor algorithm that merged closely related sequences. Alignment of CDR3 sequences to IMGT reference sequences was used to assign V, D and J gene segments. For a sequence to be retained, at least a six-nucleotide match to both a V gene segment and a J gene segment was required. Rearrangements were classified as productive when the CDR3 lacked stop codons and remained in frame with V and J, and all other rearrangements were classified as non-productive. CDR3 was defined by IMGT convention, running from the second conserved V-encoded cysteine to the conserved J-encoded phenylalanine. Sequences without an unambiguous match to a single V gene segment were excluded from the earlier analysis of a few hundred of the donors. In an earlier analysis of approximately 590 of the donors, a V segment was called functional when productive rearrangements were above 56.7%, and segregating when the standard deviation between donors exceeded 5%. A statistical classification framework was built to diagnose cytomegalovirus status from the catalog of TCR beta chain sequences. V and J gene assignment, in a later analysis, came from comparing TCR nucleotide sequences with IMGT/GENE-DB human TR gene sequences. In a later analysis, CDR3 sequences and most-parsimonious VDJ recombination scenarios were assigned using the TCRdist pipeline. In a later analysis, every TCR beta chain was defined by the combination of its CDR3 amino acid sequence and its V-gene family, and reads without a unique V-gene family were dropped. In a later analysis, a few hundred highly shared, low-generation-probability nucleotide sequences were removed to address suspected cross-contamination and a sequencing artifact. In a later analysis, a clonal expansion index was calculated for each public chain from normalized within-repertoire ranks of inferred template counts. In a later analysis, generation probabilities were computed using a VDJ recombination model fitted to out-of-frame rearrangements, and the results were checked against IGoR. In a later analysis, hypergeometric tests were used to score TCR-TCR, TCR-HLA and TCR-CMV co-occurrence, with a repertoire-size bias correction applied to TCR pairs. False discovery rates were estimated in a later analysis by permuting HLA or CMV assignments 20 times. A later analysis grouped co-occurring TCRs with DBSCAN, adding TCRdist sequence similarity when clustering within HLA-allele-positive subsets. Repertoires with fewer than 30,000 or more than 120,000 public chains, plus five repertoires with anomalous nucleotide sharing, were excluded from co-occurrence clustering. The source is immuneACCESS, and TCRdb retained only in-frame sequences with V and J called. Part of the clones is not carried over; for the studies checked, unresolved V genes explain less than half of this, and the remainder is unexplained. The V and J calls and clone size are taken from that table; D and trimming were inferred from the DNA. The table for this sample lists around 180,000 clones; 81% of them were counted only once. The top ten hold around 2.1% of the sample.

There are 14 amino acids in the CDR3, from cysteine to phenylalanine inclusive. Of all the DNA, just the CDR3 is kept, 42 bases in frame from base 1. The germline V gene yields MGHRA for CDR1 and YSYEKL for CDR2. Trimming takes 3 bases from V and 8 bases from J, and the germline ends sit 16 bases apart. Source material: PBMCs. This TCR was sampled from a woman between 18 and 29 years old in good health and CMV-seropositive. The chain is made from TRBV4-1 and TRBJ1-2; tentative D gene TRBD1, with 5 bases matching. The CDR3: CASSHQQAPGGYTF. The bases are TGCGCCAGCAGCCACCAACAGGCTCCTGGCGGCTACACCTTC.